The sequence of this T cell receptor (beta chain) was determined in a study of blood T cell repertoires in COVID-19. On the study more broadly: Collection of acute and convalescent COVID-19 samples took place in the United States, Italy and Spain. T cells, B-cell-depleted T cells, or PBMCs supplied cDNA or gDNA.

In the original analysis: For nucleated cells, counts were estimated from reference gene primer amplification. Method: immunoSEQ multiplex PCR; TCRdb's copy keeps in-frame clones and lacks some. V and J calls and clone size are as listed in that table; D and trimming were resolved from the DNA. The sample lists some 170,000 clones, 82% occurring once. This CDR3 spans 14 amino acids. The ends were cut back, 5 bases at V and 1 base at J, with 12 bases in the middle. Germline lookup yields CDR1 SGHTS and CDR2 YDEGEE. Sequenced input: peripheral blood. The J gene is TRBJ1-1, the V gene TRBV5-8; D unresolved. The receptor's source is a woman aged 70-85 years with acute or convalescent COVID-19. This CDR3 is CASSRPRGNTEAFF. In nucleotides, the CDR3 is TGTGCCAGCAGTCGACCCCGAGGGAACACTGAAGCTTTCTTT.